This TCR beta chain was retrieved from a study of T cell changes during pregnancy in multiple sclerosis. The CDR3 covers 12 residues. Germline V gene sequence: CDR1 MGHDK, CDR2 SYGVNS. V shed 5 bases and J 12 bases; nucleotides not matched to a gene: 6. The protocol was immunoSEQ multiplex PCR, while the TCRdb copy is restricted to in-frame clones and leaves out a portion. This table holds around 40,000 clones, around nine tenths found once. The chain employs TRBV25-1 and TRBJ2-3, with 9 positions matching TRBD2. This TCR was sampled from a female donor in good health, enrolled as a control in a pregnancy study. Sequences were derived from CD4+ T cells from peripheral blood mononuclear cells, sampled after pregnancy. The CDR3 DNA reads as TGTGCCAGCAGTACTCTAGCGGGGCGACAGTATTTT. Its translation: CASSTLAGRQYF.